This record covers a single TCR beta chain. Antigen unknown. TCRdb keeps only in-frame clones here, not all; method: immunoSEQ multiplex PCR. The sample gives approximately 1.9 million clones, approximately 92% of which show up once; around 1.7% is in the top ten. The CDR3 runs to 13 residues. CDR1 and CDR2 (germline): SEHNR, FQNEAQ (reference sequence). Trimming left V 6 bases short and J 4 bases short, with 10 bases between. The data belong to a study of shared clonotypes between healthy human individuals. Study-wide results and limits: Non-shared clonotypes showed lower generation probabilities than clonotypes common to all four donors. The genetic and exposure-history diversity represented was limited by few donors.

Naive CD8 cells lacked CD45RO and underwent positive selection for CCR7, leaving out terminally differentiated effector memory CD45RA+ cells. This TCR was sampled from a man in his late teens or twenties in good health. Some clones in this sample may be carry-over from other donors' samples. Sequencing used naive CD8+ T cells from PBMCs. J is TRBJ2-1 and V is TRBV7-9; D is undetermined. The CDR3 loop reads CASSIIEYNEQFF. In nucleotides, the CDR3 is TGTGCCAGCAGTATCATCGAGTACAATGAGCAGTTCTTC.